The source of this T cell receptor (beta chain) is a study of control samples from healthy donors and cancer patients. The method was immunoSEQ multiplex PCR; TCRdb's version includes in-frame clones alone and lacks a portion of them. The data show roughly 49,000 clones, with approximately 90% seen just once and roughly 0.8% held by the top ten. Turning to this clone: This same CDR3 is encoded by further DNA sequences in the sample.

The V gene's germline CDR1 is MNHEY and CDR2 SVGEGT. V dropped 0 bases and J dropped 5 bases, with 13 bases sitting between them. This CDR3 region has 15 residues. The sequence was obtained from a young man with colorectal cancer. This chain links TRBV6-2 or TRBV6-3 with TRBJ1-1, with D possibly TRBD1 on 5 matching bases. The sequenced sample consisted of PBMCs. The CDR3 region is CASSYSGGRGTEAFF. The CDR3 DNA reads as TGTGCCAGCAGTTACTCGGGGGGTCGGGGGACTGAAGCTTTCTTT.